This T cell receptor beta chain was documented in a study of blood T cells in healthy people across ages. Primed by a sample-barcoded 5' primer and a J-beta primer mix, a second PCR proceeded for about 6 to 11 cycles. In TCRdb, the 5' RACE reads were re-called with MiXCR into one record per CDR3 protein. This table has roughly 700,000 distinct CDR3 sequences, just under 25% appearing once. This CDR3 region has 16 residues. V shed 5 bases and J 3 bases; nucleotides not matched to a gene: 10. Looked up from germline, CDR1 is SGHTA and CDR2 is FQGNSA. The data were also submitted as part of a second study, on T cells of mothers and their children. From that paper: Donation was provided by three healthy Caucasian mothers along with their six children.

The V call is TRBV7-2, the J call TRBJ2-5, with 9 bases that match TRBD2. This sequence originates from a boy aged 5-17 years in good health. The source material was blood. CDR3 sequence (DNA): TGTGCCAGCAGCCCCCAGACTAGCGGTCTTAAAGAGACCCAGTACTTC. Amino acids: CASSPQTSGLKETQYF.